The rows below give T cell receptor beta chains drawn from one sample of a study of identical twins. TCRdb re-analysed the 5' RACE reads in MiXCR, keeping a single row per CDR3 protein. The sample consists of around 450,000 distinct CDR3 sequences, over 12% of them appearing once. This same sample was also taken into another study, of yellow fever vaccine responses in identical twins.

Input material: CD4+ T cells sorted from blood. The receptors originated from a woman under 30 in good health. CDR3s include the opening cysteine and the closing phenylalanine or tryptophan. D genes are given only for firm matches. The size of a clone is reported for some rows only, either as once, few or many, or as a class for expanded clones.

j_gene: TRBJ2-2
v_gene: TRBV24-1
d_gene: -
abundance: few
CDR3nt: TGTGCCACCAGGGGAAGGGAGTTCGGGGAGCTGTTTTTT
CDR3aa: CATRGREFGELFF

j_gene: TRBJ1-1
v_gene: TRBV12-3/TRBV12-4
d_gene: -
abundance: few
CDR3nt: TGTGCCAGCAGGCAAACTGGGGGCGTTGAAGCTTTCTTT
CDR3aa: CASRQTGGVEAFF

j_gene: TRBJ2-5
v_gene: TRBV24-1
d_gene: -
abundance: few
CDR3nt: TGTGCCACCAGTGATTTGTCTGCCCCATCTGGAGAGACCCAGTACTTC
CDR3aa: CATSDLSAPSGETQYF

j_gene: TRBJ2-2
v_gene: TRBV7-3
d_gene: TRBD2
abundance: -
CDR3nt: TGTGCCAGCAGCCCCAGCGGGGGTGGCGGGGAGCTGTTTTTT
CDR3aa: CASSPSGGGGELFF

j_gene: TRBJ1-5
v_gene: TRBV10-3
d_gene: -
abundance: few
CDR3nt: TGTGCCATCAGTGAATCGGGTATCGCTAATCAGCCCCAGCATTTT
CDR3aa: CAISESGIANQPQHF

j_gene: TRBJ2-7
v_gene: TRBV6-1
d_gene: -
abundance: few
CDR3nt: TGTGCCAGCAGTCCTTGGGGACACACCTACGAGCAGTACTTC
CDR3aa: CASSPWGHTYEQYF

j_gene: TRBJ2-3
v_gene: TRBV28
d_gene: TRBD2
abundance: -
CDR3nt: TGTGCCAGCAGAACAGGGGGCCTAGCGGGAGGGTGGACAGATACGCAGTATTTT
CDR3aa: CASRTGGLAGGWTDTQYF

j_gene: TRBJ2-5
v_gene: TRBV5-1
d_gene: -
abundance: few
CDR3nt: TGCGCCAGCAGCTTGCTTCCAGGGAAGCAAGAGACCCAGTACTTC
CDR3aa: CASSLLPGKQETQYF

j_gene: TRBJ2-1
v_gene: TRBV7-9
d_gene: -
abundance: many
CDR3nt: TGTGCCAGCAGCTTATCTAGCGCGACCGAGTTCTTC
CDR3aa: CASSLSSATEFF

j_gene: TRBJ2-3
v_gene: TRBV14
d_gene: -
abundance: few
CDR3nt: TGTGCCAGCAGCCAAGATCTTGTTGGGGGTACGCAGTATTTT
CDR3aa: CASSQDLVGGTQYF

j_gene: TRBJ2-5
v_gene: TRBV4-2
d_gene: TRBD2
abundance: -
CDR3nt: TGTGCCAGCAGCCAAGACGGCCTAGCGGGGTTACAAGAGACCCAGTACTTC
CDR3aa: CASSQDGLAGLQETQYF

j_gene: TRBJ2-7
v_gene: TRBV6-2/TRBV6-3
d_gene: -
abundance: -
CDR3nt: TGTGCCAGCAGTTACTCGTCCTTCAGCTCCTACGAGCAGTACTTC
CDR3aa: CASSYSSFSSYEQYF

j_gene: TRBJ2-5
v_gene: TRBV6-1
d_gene: TRBD2
abundance: -
CDR3nt: TGTGCCAGCAGGACTAGCGGGGGGCAAAAAGAGACCCAGTACTTC
CDR3aa: CASRTSGGQKETQYF

j_gene: TRBJ2-2
v_gene: TRBV5-1
d_gene: TRBD1
abundance: -
CDR3nt: TGCGCCAGCAGCCAGACGAGCCGGGACAGATACACCGGGGAGCTGTTTTTT
CDR3aa: CASSQTSRDRYTGELFF

j_gene: TRBJ2-7
v_gene: TRBV7-8
d_gene: -
abundance: -
CDR3nt: TGTGCCAGCAGCTTATCGGACACAGGGAACGAGCAGTACTTC
CDR3aa: CASSLSDTGNEQYF

j_gene: TRBJ2-3
v_gene: TRBV20-1
d_gene: -
abundance: many
CDR3nt: TGCAGCGCCAGAGGGGGCACAGATACGCAGTATTTT
CDR3aa: CSARGGTDTQYF

j_gene: TRBJ2-3
v_gene: TRBV4-3
d_gene: TRBD2
abundance: -
CDR3nt: TGCGCCAGCAGCCAATTAGCGGGAGCGCGGGATACGCAGTATTTT
CDR3aa: CASSQLAGARDTQYF

j_gene: TRBJ2-7
v_gene: TRBV28
d_gene: TRBD2
abundance: -
CDR3nt: TGTGCCAGCAGTCCCCAGCGGGGGAGCTCCTACGAGCAGTACTTC
CDR3aa: CASSPQRGSSYEQYF

j_gene: TRBJ2-2
v_gene: TRBV2
d_gene: -
abundance: few
CDR3nt: TGTGCCAGCAGGAAAATGGGGAACACCGGGGAGCTGTTTTTT
CDR3aa: CASRKMGNTGELFF

j_gene: TRBJ2-3
v_gene: TRBV27
d_gene: TRBD2
abundance: -
CDR3nt: TGTGCCAGCAGTCTGACTAGCGGGAGGGCGCGCCGGGACGATACGCAGTATTTT
CDR3aa: CASSLTSGRARRDDTQYF

j_gene: TRBJ2-7
v_gene: TRBV12-3/TRBV12-4
d_gene: TRBD2
abundance: many
CDR3nt: TGTGCCAGCAGTTTAGGATCCAGCGGGAGTCAGTACGAGCAGTACTTC
CDR3aa: CASSLGSSGSQYEQYF

j_gene: TRBJ1-6
v_gene: TRBV2
d_gene: -
abundance: many
CDR3nt: TGTGCCAGCACGCTGAATTCACCCCTCCACTTT
CDR3aa: CASTLNSPLHF

j_gene: TRBJ1-6
v_gene: TRBV25-1
d_gene: TRBD1
abundance: few
CDR3nt: TGTGCCAGCAGACAGGGGTTCGATAATTCACCCCTCCACTTT
CDR3aa: CASRQGFDNSPLHF

j_gene: TRBJ1-1
v_gene: TRBV20-1
d_gene: TRBD1
abundance: -
CDR3nt: TGCAGTGCTAGATCCGACAGGGGCAACACTGAAGCTTTCTTT
CDR3aa: CSARSDRGNTEAFF

j_gene: TRBJ2-3
v_gene: TRBV7-2
d_gene: TRBD1
abundance: -
CDR3nt: TGTGCCAGCAGCTTAGTTCTTAGGCAGGGGGCAGATACGCAGTATTTT
CDR3aa: CASSLVLRQGADTQYF

j_gene: TRBJ2-3
v_gene: TRBV12-5
d_gene: -
abundance: many
CDR3nt: TGTGCTAGCCTGAGGACAGATACGCAGTATTTT
CDR3aa: CASLRTDTQYF

j_gene: TRBJ2-4
v_gene: TRBV19
d_gene: -
abundance: -
CDR3nt: TGTGCCAGTAGTTCAGGGCCCACTGGGGGCATTCAGTACTTC
CDR3aa: CASSSGPTGGIQYF

j_gene: TRBJ2-3
v_gene: TRBV6-6
d_gene: -
abundance: -
CDR3nt: TGTGCCACCCGAACGGAGCCCTATACGCAGTATTTT
CDR3aa: CATRTEPYTQYF

j_gene: TRBJ2-7
v_gene: TRBV5-5
d_gene: TRBD1
abundance: -
CDR3nt: TGTGCCAGCAGCCGACAAAGGGACAGATCCTACGAGCAGTACTTC
CDR3aa: CASSRQRDRSYEQYF

j_gene: TRBJ2-7
v_gene: TRBV12-3/TRBV12-4
d_gene: TRBD1
abundance: many
CDR3nt: TGTGCCAGCGGGAGACAGGGGGCCTACGAGCAGTACTTC
CDR3aa: CASGRQGAYEQYF

j_gene: TRBJ1-4
v_gene: TRBV27
d_gene: -
abundance: -
CDR3nt: TGTGCCAGCTCCCCCCGAGAGGGAAATGAAAAACTGTTTTTT
CDR3aa: CASSPREGNEKLFF

j_gene: TRBJ2-4
v_gene: TRBV20-1
d_gene: TRBD2
abundance: -
CDR3nt: TGCAGTGCTAGCTTTAGCGGGGGGGACGGCCTCACACGAGGCATTCAGTACTTC
CDR3aa: CSASFSGGDGLTRGIQYF

j_gene: TRBJ2-4
v_gene: TRBV4-3
d_gene: -
abundance: -
CDR3nt: TGCGCCAGCAGCCCCGACGGATTAGCCAAAAACATTCAGTACTTC
CDR3aa: CASSPDGLAKNIQYF

j_gene: TRBJ2-5
v_gene: TRBV12-3/TRBV12-4
d_gene: TRBD1
abundance: -
CDR3nt: TGTGCCAGCAGTTTGGCGGACAGGCCGACCCAGTACTTC
CDR3aa: CASSLADRPTQYF

j_gene: TRBJ2-7
v_gene: TRBV6-2/TRBV6-3
d_gene: TRBD1
abundance: -
CDR3nt: TGTGCCAGCAGTTCCGACGTCCCGGGACAGGGGAACTACGAGCAGTACTTC
CDR3aa: CASSSDVPGQGNYEQYF

j_gene: TRBJ1-2
v_gene: TRBV11-2
d_gene: -
abundance: -
CDR3nt: TGTGCCAGCAGCTTAGGGGGCGCCTACGTCGGCTACACCTTC
CDR3aa: CASSLGGAYVGYTF

j_gene: TRBJ1-1
v_gene: TRBV2
d_gene: -
abundance: -
CDR3nt: TGTGCCAGCCTTTCAGTATACACTGAAGCTTTCTTT
CDR3aa: CASLSVYTEAFF

j_gene: TRBJ2-7
v_gene: TRBV4-1
d_gene: -
abundance: few
CDR3nt: TGCGCCAGCAGCCAGCCTGGAGGCACCTACGAGCAGTACTTC
CDR3aa: CASSQPGGTYEQYF

j_gene: TRBJ2-7
v_gene: TRBV11-2
d_gene: -
abundance: -
CDR3nt: TGTGCCAGCTCCTGGGGGGCAGTACCCTACGAGCAGTACTTC
CDR3aa: CASSWGAVPYEQYF

j_gene: TRBJ1-5
v_gene: TRBV4-3
d_gene: -
abundance: -
CDR3nt: TGCGCCAGCAGCCAAGATCTCGCAGGCAATCAGCCCCAGCATTTT
CDR3aa: CASSQDLAGNQPQHF

j_gene: TRBJ2-5
v_gene: TRBV7-7
d_gene: TRBD1
abundance: -
CDR3nt: TGTGCTAGCAGCTTAAGACAGGGGGCAGGGGGGACCCAGTACTTC
CDR3aa: CASSLRQGAGGTQYF

j_gene: TRBJ2-6
v_gene: TRBV3-1
d_gene: -
abundance: few
CDR3nt: TGTGCCAGCAGCCAAGTCGTCTCTGGGGCCAACGTCCTGACTTTC
CDR3aa: CASSQVVSGANVLTF

j_gene: TRBJ1-5
v_gene: TRBV20-1
d_gene: -
abundance: few
CDR3nt: TGCAGTGCCGACGGGCCTCTTTATAGCAATCAGCCCCAGCATTTT
CDR3aa: CSADGPLYSNQPQHF

j_gene: TRBJ2-7
v_gene: TRBV20-1
d_gene: TRBD1
abundance: many
CDR3nt: TGCAGTGCTAGGCCCCGGGACAGGGGGAGCCGCTCCTACGAGCAGTACTTC
CDR3aa: CSARPRDRGSRSYEQYF

j_gene: TRBJ2-3
v_gene: TRBV20-1
d_gene: -
abundance: few
CDR3nt: TGCAGTGCTAGAGTTGGAAGTCGCACAGATACGCAGTATTTT
CDR3aa: CSARVGSRTDTQYF

j_gene: TRBJ2-7
v_gene: TRBV7-6
d_gene: -
abundance: many
CDR3nt: TGTGCCAGCAGCTTATCGGACAGATCCTACGAGCAGTACTTC
CDR3aa: CASSLSDRSYEQYF

j_gene: TRBJ2-2
v_gene: TRBV3-1
d_gene: TRBD1
abundance: -
CDR3nt: TGTGCCACGGGACAGGGGGTCACCGGGGAGCTGTTTTTT
CDR3aa: CATGQGVTGELFF

j_gene: TRBJ2-7
v_gene: TRBV6-6
d_gene: -
abundance: -
CDR3nt: TGTGCCAGCAGTCGATGGGGAGGCTACGAGCAGTACTTC
CDR3aa: CASSRWGGYEQYF

j_gene: TRBJ2-2
v_gene: TRBV2
d_gene: TRBD2
abundance: few
CDR3nt: TGTGCCAGCAGTCCAGCGGGGGGCGTCACCGGGGAGCTGTTTTTT
CDR3aa: CASSPAGGVTGELFF

j_gene: TRBJ1-6
v_gene: TRBV6-5
d_gene: -
abundance: few
CDR3nt: TGTGCCAGCAGTTACTCTCCGTATAATTCACCCCTCCACTTT
CDR3aa: CASSYSPYNSPLHF

j_gene: TRBJ2-7
v_gene: TRBV29-1
d_gene: TRBD1
abundance: few
CDR3nt: TGCAGCGTTGTTGGGGCCGGGACAGGGACCTACGAGCAGTACTTC
CDR3aa: CSVVGAGTGTYEQYF

j_gene: TRBJ2-2
v_gene: TRBV7-3
d_gene: TRBD1
abundance: -
CDR3nt: TGTGCCAGCAGCCCTACAGGGGCCGACACCGGGGAGCTGTTTTTT
CDR3aa: CASSPTGADTGELFF

j_gene: TRBJ2-3
v_gene: TRBV12-3/TRBV12-4
d_gene: -
abundance: many
CDR3nt: TGTGCCAGCAGTTTAGGCCCCCAAGGGGGAGGCGCCACAGATACGCAGTATTTT
CDR3aa: CASSLGPQGGGATDTQYF

j_gene: TRBJ2-2
v_gene: TRBV12-3/TRBV12-4
d_gene: TRBD1
abundance: -
CDR3nt: TGTGCCAGCAGTTTCTTCCTTCTGACAGGGCCCGGGGAGCTGTTTTTT
CDR3aa: CASSFFLLTGPGELFF

j_gene: TRBJ1-1
v_gene: TRBV9
d_gene: -
abundance: -
CDR3nt: TGTGCCAGCAGCGTATCGGCCATTCCCGTGATGAACACTGAAGCTTTCTTT
CDR3aa: CASSVSAIPVMNTEAFF

j_gene: TRBJ2-1
v_gene: TRBV6-5
d_gene: -
abundance: -
CDR3nt: TGTGCCAGCAATTTGCTAGCGCTCTACAATGAGCAGTTCTTC
CDR3aa: CASNLLALYNEQFF

j_gene: TRBJ2-7
v_gene: TRBV12-3/TRBV12-4
d_gene: -
abundance: -
CDR3nt: TGTGCCAGCAGTTTAAATCACGAGCAGTACTTC
CDR3aa: CASSLNHEQYF

j_gene: TRBJ2-7
v_gene: TRBV7-9
d_gene: -
abundance: few
CDR3nt: TGTGCCAGCAGCCAGACCAATCCCTACGAGCAGTACTTC
CDR3aa: CASSQTNPYEQYF

j_gene: TRBJ2-2
v_gene: TRBV2
d_gene: -
abundance: -
CDR3nt: TGTGCCAGCAGTGCCCGGACAAACGACGGGGAGCTGTTTTTT
CDR3aa: CASSARTNDGELFF

j_gene: TRBJ2-1
v_gene: TRBV11-2
d_gene: TRBD2
abundance: few
CDR3nt: TGTGCCAGCAGCTTTCGGCGGGAGGCCCAGAATGAGCAGTTCTTC
CDR3aa: CASSFRREAQNEQFF